Shown below are 19 T cell receptor beta chains from a single sample sequenced in a study of cytomegalovirus exposure and HLA in healthy donors. Use of 60 Vbeta and 13 Jbeta primers characterized the PCR. TCRdb's table, derived via immunoSEQ multiplex PCR, lists solely in-frame clones and lacks some. The sample contains 200,000 or so clones, around 77% of which appear only once. The sample was PBMCs. Every receptor here comes from a woman aged 25 to 39 in good health and CMV-seronegative.

The V call is TRBV27, the J call TRBJ1-2; a possible D gene is TRBD1 (5 bases). Germline CDR1 reads MNHEY; CDR2 reads SMNVEV (reference sequence). V gave up 2 bases and J gave up 7 bases, with 11 bases separating them. The CDR3 runs 13 residues. The CDR3 sequence: CASSLVFGGGYTF. For the CDR3, the DNA is TGTGCCAGCAGTTTAGTGTTCGGGGGTGGCTACACCTTC.

This rearrangement joins TRBV4-1 to TRBJ2-7; D is perhaps TRBD2 (6 bases). The V and J ends lost 4 bases and 0 bases respectively, with 10 bases between them. Germline V gene lookup returns CDR1 MGHRA and CDR2 YSYEKL. The CDR3 length is 14 residues. The CDR3 DNA reads as TGCGCCAGCAGCCCCTCGGGAGCCTCCTACGAGCAGTACTTC. Encoded protein: CASSPSGASYEQYF.

This clone has a single count. The chain couples TRBV2 to TRBJ2-7; D gene ambiguous. Germline CDR1 is SNHLY and CDR2 is FYNNEI. The CDR3 has 10 residues. Trimming cost V 10 bases and J 2 bases, with 6 bases left between them. The CDR3 reads CAIQPYEQYF. The CDR3 nucleotides are TGTGCCATACAACCCTACGAGCAGTACTTC.

This clone was picked up one time. V is TRBV21-1 and J is TRBJ2-5; no DNA check was done on the table's D call, TRBD1. TRBV21-1 corresponds to a pseudogene. This CDR3 has 15 residues. The CDR3 loop is CASSTGQREEETQYF. The CDR3 region has the DNA TGTGCCAGCAGCACGGGACAGCGCGAAGAAGAGACCCAGTACTTC.

The J gene is TRBJ2-5, the V gene TRBV9, with a possible D match to TRBD2 (6 bases). Trimming removed 3 bases at V and 1 base at J, with 16 bases between. The CDR3 covers 16 residues. Germline CDR1 is SGDLS and CDR2 is YYNGEE. The CDR3 is CASSGGDLGIQETQYF. The CDR3 DNA reads as TGTGCCAGCAGCGGGGGGGACTTGGGCATCCAAGAGACCCAGTACTTC.

CDR3 sequence: CASSERAQNGYTF. The CDR3 DNA reads TGTGCCAGCAGTGAGAGGGCACAGAATGGCTACACCTTC. The chain is built from TRBV2 and TRBJ1-2; D ambiguous. Germline CDR1 and CDR2: SNHLY and FYNNEI. CDR3 length: 13 residues. V was cut by 3 bases and J by 6 bases, with 11 bases left in between. Drawing the rest from reference TRBV2 and TRBJ1-2, the complete variable domain is EPEVTQTPSHQVTQMGQEVILRCVPISNHLYFYWYRQILGQKVEFLVSFYNNEISEKSEIFDDQFSVERPDGSNFTLKIRSTKLEDSAMYFCASSERAQNGYTFGSGTRLTVV.

This chain uses TRBV14 with TRBJ1-2, with D hard to call. Deletions cut 4 bases from V and 4 bases from J, with 10 bases between. The CDR3 loop spans 13 amino acids. Germline CDR1 SGHDN, CDR2 FVKESK. CDR3 DNA sequence: TGTGCCAGCAGCCGATTGCGGGCCTATGGCTACACCTTC. Its protein product is CASSRLRAYGYTF.

CDR3: CASSVPGQSYEQYF. Here the CDR3 DNA reads TGTGCCAGCAGCGTACCGGGACAGTCCTACGAGCAGTACTTC. The V and J genes are TRBV28 and TRBJ2-7, with 7 bases lining up with TRBD1. The CDR3 has 14 residues. With 6 bases clipped from V and 1 base from J, the junction kept 6 bases outside the gene matches. Germline CDR1 and CDR2: MDHEN and SYDVKM.

The V call is TRBV29-1, the J call TRBJ1-3, with D hard to call. From germline, CDR1 is SQVTM and CDR2 ANQGSEA. The length of the CDR3 is 15 residues. Trimming took 4 bases from V and 0 from J, leaving 13 bases between them. CDR3 residues: CSVVRLGDSGNTIYF. The CDR3 DNA sequence: TGCAGCGTTGTCAGGCTGGGAGACTCTGGAAACACCATATATTTT.

This chain joins TRBV5-6 and TRBJ2-7; perhaps TRBD2 as D (6 bases). The V end was cut by 4 bases, the J end by 3 bases, with 14 bases between. CDR1 SGHDT and CDR2 YYEEEE come from the germline V gene. There are 14 residues in the CDR3. The CDR3 region is CASSTAGRYYEQYF. CDR3 nucleotides: TGTGCCAGCAGCACCGCGGGGCGGTACTACGAGCAGTACTTC.

The chain uses TRBV4-1 and TRBJ2-3; the match to TRBD2 covers 10 bases. Germline CDR1 MGHRA, CDR2 YSYEKL. With 4 bases clipped from V and 5 bases from J, the junction kept 12 bases outside the gene matches. The CDR3 runs to 17 residues. The CDR3 coding sequence is TGCGCCAGCAGCCGCGAGGCGCTAGCGGGGGCTTTAGATACGCAGTATTTT. Translating gives CASSREALAGALDTQYF.

The V and J genes are TRBV6-6 and TRBJ2-5, with D possibly TRBD1 on 6 matching bases. The CDR3 is 15 amino acids. The V end was cut by 4 bases, the J end by 2 bases, with 14 bases between. The germline gives CDR1 MNHNY, CDR2 SVGAGI (reference sequence). The CDR3 DNA is TGTGCCAGCAGTTCGGGACACGGTTATCAAGAGACCCAGTACTTC. Translation gives CASSSGHGYQETQYF.

A word on this clone: Mismatch with germline at one junction end may stem from a read error. The chain recombines TRBV6-1 with TRBJ2-5, with D perhaps matching TRBD1 or TRBD2 (6 bases each). The germline CDR1 and CDR2 sequences are MNHNS and SASEGT. There are 13 residues in the CDR3. The CDR3 nucleotides read TGTGCCAGCAGGGAAGGGGGGCGGGAGACCCAGTACTTC. As protein: CASREGGRETQYF.

The genes are TRBV5-4 and TRBJ2-3; a possible D gene is TRBD2 (5 bases). The CDR3 extends over 14 amino acids. Germline V lookup: CDR1 SGHNT, CDR2 YYREEE (reference sequence). Trimming pared 2 bases from V and 5 bases from J, leaving 12 bases between. The CDR3 reads CASSLRRGGDTQYF. The CDR3 nucleotides are TGTGCCAGCAGCTTACGCCGAGGAGGAGATACGCAGTATTTT.

The chain uses TRBV2 and TRBJ2-1; 9 bases agree with TRBD2. The CDR3 runs 14 residues. The germline V gene encodes CDR1 SNHLY and CDR2 FYNNEI. With V trimmed by 4 bases and J by 8 bases, 6 bases remained unmatched. CDR3 in DNA: TGTGCCAGCAGTGGGGGGACTAGCCCTTATGAGCAGTTCTTC. Translating it yields CASSGGTSPYEQFF.

The chain combines TRBV9 with TRBJ2-1; D may be TRBD2 (7 bases). The germline gives CDR1 SGDLS, CDR2 YYNGEE. CDR3 size: 16 residues. V lost 2 bases, J lost 0 bases, and 12 bases lay in between. CDR3 coding DNA: TGTGCCAGCAGCGTGGGGGGGCCAAGCTCCTACAATGAGCAGTTCTTC. Encoded protein: CASSVGGPSSYNEQFF.

The rearrangement uses TRBV4-1 and TRBJ2-7; 11 nucleotides line up with TRBD2. The ends lost 4 bases at V and 0 bases at J; junction bases unmatched: 17. Germline CDR1 MGHRA, CDR2 YSYEKL. The CDR3 covers 20 residues. CDR3 DNA sequence: TGCGCCAGCAGCCCTGGGACTAGCGGATACCTTTCCTTCCCCTCCTACGAGCAGTACTTC. Its translation: CASSPGTSGYLSFPSYEQYF.

In this sample, this clone turned up once. One end of the junction fails to match germline, which may point to a read error. The DNA of the CDR3 is TGTTCCAGCAGCTTACGGGACACTGAAGCTTTCTTT. It translates to CSSSLRDTEAFF. The chain uses TRBV7-9 and TRBJ1-1, with D unresolved. The CDR3 covers 12 residues. Germline loops: CDR1 SEHNR, CDR2 FQNEAQ (reference sequence).

The chain links TRBV6-1 to TRBJ1-4; no clear D gene. The V end lost 0 bases, the J end lost 0 bases, and 11 bases lay between the germline ends. In germline, CDR1 is MNHNS, CDR2 SASEGT. The CDR3 covers 17 residues. This CDR3 is CASSEAVLSATNEKLFF. In nucleotides, the CDR3 is TGTGCCAGCAGTGAAGCGGTATTGAGTGCAACTAATGAAAAACTGTTTTTT.